This is a list of T cell receptor beta chains from one sample in a study of blood T cells in healthy people across ages. Each CDR3 protein is one row after TCRdb ran MiXCR on the 5' RACE reads. Seen here are roughly 700,000 distinct CDR3 sequences, around half observed once, and the top ten hold under 35%. Sequencing was performed on blood. The receptors were gathered from a woman in her fifties or sixties in good health. Both conserved end residues are part of each CDR3. The D gene is left open where the match is weak. A clone size is listed for some rows: how often the clone was seen (once, few, many), or a class if it is expanded.

- 12 - TRBJ2-5 TRBV24-1 TGTGCCACCAGTGACTCTCAAGAGACCCAGTACTTC CATSDSQETQYF
- 14 - TRBJ1-5 TRBV7-2 TGTGCCAGCAGCTTAGTGGGGGGCGTGCAGCCCCAGCATTTT CASSLVGGVQPQHF
- 12 - TRBJ1-1 TRBV7-9 TGTGCCAGTAGCTTAAAAGACACTGAAGCTTTCTTT CASSLKDTEAFF
- 13 - TRBJ2-7 TRBV9 TGTGCCAGCAGCGGGATACTTGACTACGAGCGGTACTTC CASSGILDYERYF
many 15 - TRBJ2-3 TRBV7-2 TGTGCCAGCAGCTTAAGTCCGGGAGAACCAGATACGCAGTATTTT CASSLSPGEPDTQYF
- 13 TRBD2 TRBJ2-5 TRBV10-3 TGTGCCATCAGCAGATCTACTAGCGAAGTGCAGTACTTC CAISRSTSEVQYF
few 17 - TRBJ2-5 TRBV7-6 TGTGCCAGCAGCTTAGGGTCCATCCGGGCCCGCGTAGCGACCCAGTACTTC CASSLGSIRARVATQYF
few 12 - TRBJ2-7 TRBV7-2 TGTGCCAGCAGACCCGGGGGAGTTGAGCAGTACTTC CASRPGGVEQYF
once 16 - TRBJ1-2 TRBV28 TGTGCCAGCAAAGGTGAAGGGGCAGTAGCTAACTATGGCTACACCTTC CASKGEGAVANYGYTF
- 14 - TRBJ2-4 TRBV7-2 TGTGCCAGCAGCTACCAGGGACTGGATCACATTCAGTACTTC CASSYQGLDHIQYF
- 15 - TRBJ2-1 TRBV10-3 TGTGCCATCAGTGAAGAGCGGAGCTCCTACAATGAGCAGTTCTTC CAISEERSSYNEQFF
- 19 - TRBJ2-6 TRBV4-1 TGCGCCAGCAGCCAAAAAGGAGGCCGGGGTACATCGGGGGTCAACGTCCTGACTTTC CASSQKGGRGTSGVNVLTF
- 15 - TRBJ1-2 TRBV7-2 TGTGCCAGCAGCTTGGATGGCACAAAGTCGGGTGGCTACACCTTC CASSLDGTKSGGYTF
few 14 - TRBJ2-2 TRBV7-2 TGTGCCAGCACCAAGAGGGGGTTCTCCGGGGAGCTGTTTTTT CASTKRGFSGELFF
- 14 - TRBJ2-7 TRBV7-2 TGTGCCAGCAGCTACCGGGACCTGACATACGAGCAGTACTTC CASSYRDLTYEQYF
- 16 TRBD2 TRBJ2-5 TRBV5-4 TGTGCCAGCAGCTGGGCCGGGACTAGCGGAAACAATGAGCAGTACTTC CASSWAGTSGNNEQYF
many 13 - TRBJ2-7 TRBV6-1 TGTGCCACAGAAGCCGGGACTTCCTACGAGCAGTACTTC CATEAGTSYEQYF
few 15 - TRBJ2-3 TRBV12-3/TRBV12-4 TGTGCCAGCAGTTTATCGGCAGGAACCACAGATACGCAGTATTTT CASSLSAGTTDTQYF
once 16 - TRBJ1-4 TRBV20-1 TGCAGTGCTAGAAACCCGACAGTTGCAACTAATGAAAAACTGTTTTTT CSARNPTVATNEKLFF
- 15 - TRBJ2-7 TRBV5-6 TGTGCCAGCAGCTACACCCGGAGCTCCTACAATGAGCAGTACTTC CASSYTRSSYNEQYF
few 16 - TRBJ2-1 TRBV7-7 TGTGCTAGCAGCTTAGGGGATGGGCCCCCTTACAATGAGCAGTTCTTC CASSLGDGPPYNEQFF
many 13 TRBD1 TRBJ2-7 TRBV7-2 TGTGCCAGCAGCTTACTTCACAGGGGCGAGCAGTACTTC CASSLLHRGEQYF
- 13 TRBD1 TRBJ2-5 TRBV20-1 TGCAGTGCTAGGTTCAGGGGGCAAGAGACCCAGTACTTC CSARFRGQETQYF
- 14 TRBD1 TRBJ1-2 TRBV28 TGTGCCAGCAGTACCCCCGGGACAGGCGGTGGCTACACCTTC CASSTPGTGGGYTF
few 14 TRBD2 TRBJ2-3 TRBV7-2 TGTGCCAGCAGCCTAGAAGCGGGGAAAAGTACGCAGTATTTT CASSLEAGKSTQYF
- 15 TRBD1 TRBJ1-2 TRBV7-9 TGTGCCAGCACCGCTACAGGGGGAGTTAACTATGGCTACACCTTC CASTATGGVNYGYTF
few 15 - TRBJ2-1 TRBV6-1 TGTGCCAGCAGTGAAATAAAACTAGCAACCAATGAGCAGTTCTTC CASSEIKLATNEQFF
- 13 TRBD1 TRBJ2-7 TRBV28 TGTGCCAGCCGGGCAGGGGGTGAATACGAGCAGTACTTC CASRAGGEYEQYF
- 15 TRBD1 TRBJ1-6 TRBV2 TGTGCCAGCATACCTTACAGGGGGCAAGGGTCACCCCTCCACTTT CASIPYRGQGSPLHF
- 20 TRBD1 TRBJ2-4 TRBV12-3/TRBV12-4 TGTGCCAGCAGTACAGGGGCGGCCAGGGGGTTAACTCGGGCCAAAAACATTCAGTACTTC CASSTGAARGLTRAKNIQYF
- 13 - TRBJ2-7 TRBV20-1 TGCAGTGCCAACCCGGGACATTCCTACGAGCAGTACTTC CSANPGHSYEQYF
few 15 - TRBJ2-1 TRBV20-1 TGCAGTGCTATGCGCGCGAAGAGCTCCTACAATGAGCAGTTCTTC CSAMRAKSSYNEQFF
- 15 - TRBJ1-4 TRBV7-9 TGTGCCAGCAGCCACAATACAGGGCTGGAGGAAAAACTGTTTTTT CASSHNTGLEEKLFF
few 15 - TRBJ2-6 TRBV24-1 TGTGCCACCAGTGGTGGGGAGGCTGGGGCCAACGTCCTGACTTTC CATSGGEAGANVLTF
few 15 - TRBJ1-4 TRBV20-1 TGCAGTGCCCCCCTGATGGGGCAGGCGGATGAAAAACTGTTTTTT CSAPLMGQADEKLFF
- 13 - TRBJ1-1 TRBV7-9 TGTGCCAGCAGCTCCCCCGGCCAGCCTGAAGCTTTCTTT CASSSPGQPEAFF
- 14 TRBD1 TRBJ2-3 TRBV12-3/TRBV12-4 TGTGCCAGCAGTCCGGTCAGGGGGTCAGATACGCAGTATTTT CASSPVRGSDTQYF
few 16 TRBD2 TRBJ2-5 TRBV7-9 TGTGCCAGCAGCTTAGGCTCCGGACTAGCTGGGGAGACCCAGTACTTC CASSLGSGLAGETQYF
- 14 TRBD1 TRBJ2-4 TRBV5-1 TGCGCCAGCAGCTTTACAGGGGTAAAAAACATTCAGTACTTC CASSFTGVKNIQYF
- 17 TRBD1 TRBJ2-6 TRBV29-1 TGCAGCGTCTATCGGGACAGGACGGTCTCTGGGGCCAACGTCCTGACTTTC CSVYRDRTVSGANVLTF
few 14 - TRBJ2-7 TRBV20-1 TGCAGTGCTAGTTTCGGGACGGTCATCTACGAGCAGTACTTC CSASFGTVIYEQYF
few 16 - TRBJ2-1 TRBV9 TGTGCCAGCAGCGTAGTATCCAGTGGGACCCCCAATGAGCAGTTCTTC CASSVVSSGTPNEQFF
few 15 - TRBJ2-5 TRBV5-1 TGCGCCAGCAGAAGGGCCGGGACACAAGAAGAGACCCAGTACTTC CASRRAGTQEETQYF
few 14 - TRBJ1-2 TRBV9 TGTGCCAGCAGCGTAGCTACGACAGATTATGGCTACACCTTC CASSVATTDYGYTF
- 11 - TRBJ2-5 TRBV29-1 TGCAGCGACCTGCGTAGGGATGAGCAGTACTTC CSDLRRDEQYF
- 15 TRBD1 TRBJ2-7 TRBV6-1 TGTGCCAGCATCCCGACCGGACAGGGGGCATCCGAGCAGTACTTC CASIPTGQGASEQYF
- 15 TRBD2 TRBJ2-3 TRBV10-3 TGTGCCATCAGCACGGGACTAGCGGGCACAGATACGCAGTATTTT CAISTGLAGTDTQYF
- 15 - TRBJ1-2 TRBV7-2 TGTGCCAGCAGCTTTTTTGGGATTTCTAACTATGGCTACACCTTC CASSFFGISNYGYTF
few 16 TRBD2 TRBJ2-7 TRBV28 TGTGCCAGCAGTTCCTACCCGGGACTAGCGGGCGACGAGCAGTACTTC CASSSYPGLAGDEQYF
few 15 TRBD1 TRBJ2-7 TRBV4-1 TGCGCCAGCAGCCTTTGGACAGGGCACTCCTACGAGCAGTACTTC CASSLWTGHSYEQYF
- 16 - TRBJ2-3 TRBV5-1 TGCGCCAGCAGCTTGGCCGCCACTAGAGGCACAGATACGCAGTATTTT CASSLAATRGTDTQYF
- 15 - TRBJ2-1 TRBV7-2 TGTGCCAGCAGCTTAGATGGGGGTCTCTACAATGAGCAGTTCTTC CASSLDGGLYNEQFF